This T cell receptor (beta chain) was observed in a study of shared clonotypes between healthy human individuals (dated by TCRdb to about 2020). Looking at the study overall: The cohort included a few men and two women between 18 and 49 years of age. For each donor, CD4 naive and CD4 memory were each run on three plates, CD8 naive on two plates, and CD8 memory on one plate. To estimate repertoire size and how much clonotype sharing occurs between individuals, the study deeply sequenced the blood TCR repertoires of a handful of healthy adults. To increase sequencing depth and limit assay-specific biases, different laboratories used diverse techniques to prepare libraries and sequence TCR repertoires. Between about 0.9 and 10 billion PBMCs per donor were obtained by leukapheresis. What the research found in general, with its limitations: Sharing across four donors was observed for roughly 5.4% of naive CD4, under 4% of naive CD8, about 2.3% of memory CD4, and about 0.4% of memory CD8 clonotypes. Compared with non-shared clonotypes, clonotypes shared by all four sorted-subset donors had higher generation probabilities. The small number of donors limited the genetic and exposure-history diversity represented. Incomplete sequencing was indicated by rarefaction of sorted-subset datasets, despite the large sequencing depth. Sampling was limited to blood, and TCR repertoires in tissue likely differ from TCR repertoires in blood. Based on pairwise subsampling, the degree of clonotype sharing among donors was expected to be affected by sequencing depth. Estimated clonotype richness was generally larger for naive than for memory subsets.

TCR CDR3 regions were amplified from genomic DNA by multiplex PCR using the deep immunoSEQ assay. Extracted genomic DNA from each cell subset was distributed evenly across all wells of several immunoSEQ 96-well plates, and each plate was treated as a replicate. For sorted subsets, approximately 0.2 ug of genomic DNA, equivalent to 30,000 or so T cell genomes, went into each replicate PCR. Purified libraries were quantified with a Qubit 3.0 fluorometer, sized on a Bioanalyzer 2100, and re-quantified with the KAPA Library Quantification kit. Each immunoSEQ 96-well plate was sequenced on its own single-read 150-cycle Illumina NextSeq 550 flow cell. In the authors' own workflow: Because the immunoSEQ output held only junctional sequences and lacked quality scores, the filtering could not match the filtering applied to full-length reads. Sequences were annotated with PyIR, a Python wrapper for IgBLAST v1.9, using IMGT germline references to assign V/J genes and CDR3. Reads were filtered out if the reads had weak V/J assignments (E-value above 1e-6), no CDR3, stop codons, out-of-frame junctions, or ambiguous translated residues. V3J clonotypes were defined as sequences sharing an identical inferred V gene, J gene, and CDR3 amino acid sequence. The percentage overlap between two repertoires was calculated by dividing the number of shared unique clonotypes by the size of the smaller repertoire. Richness of each repertoire was evaluated using RTK rarefaction, the Chao1 estimator, and Recon v2.1 estimates of unobserved clonotypes. For all TCRbeta clonotypes obtained by the gDNA method from a handful of donors, generation probabilities were computed with OLGA. In its TCRdb copy, this immuneACCESS table keeps in-frame sequences only and misses some clones. Where compared with another copy, unresolved V genes explain less than half of these, and the others have no known cause. V, J and clone size were drawn from that table, and D and trimming were deduced from the DNA. This sample has 550,000 to 700,000 clones in its table, and roughly 73% of those were observed once. Clones ranked in the top ten supply around 2% of the sample.

The CDR3 has 15 amino acids, counting the end cysteine and phenylalanine. This entry keeps only the CDR3 DNA: 45 bases, framed from base 1. V and J lose 0 bases and 4 bases, and a span of 13 bases separates them. Per the germline V gene, SGHRS is the CDR1 and YFSETQ is the CDR2. The donors were healthy, HIV-negative adults with no recently reported acute infections or vaccinations. Every donor was a Caucasian adult residing in Nashville, Tennessee, USA. CD4+ T cells were enriched by magnetic negative selection, after which naive cells were positively selected on CD45RA and the negative fraction was taken as the memory subset. Blood was obtained by leukapheresis, after which PBMCs were separated by Ficoll-Histopaque density gradient centrifugation and cryopreserved in liquid nitrogen vapor phase. Analytical flow cytometry was used to check the purity and quantity of each magnetically sorted T cell population. Genomic DNA was isolated from each sorted fraction and quantified by UV absorbance on a Nanodrop 2000c.

Comments on this clone: Its antigen remains unidentified. No base quality values were provided; no much bigger clone lies one nucleotide off.

The TCR sequence derives from a woman aged 25-40 years in good health. This chain is built from TRBV5-1 and TRBJ1-2; no D gene is confidently identified. The material sequenced was memory CD4+ T cells sorted from blood. This specimen's cell subset or site label, per the study, means: CD45RA-negative fraction. In nucleotide form, the sequence is TGCGCCAGCAGCTTGGGCCTCCAGGCGAGCTATGGCTACACCTTC. Translation gives CASSLGLQASYGYTF. With the rest looked up from the reference TRBV5-1 and TRBJ1-2 genes rather than sequenced, the full variable domain is KAGVTQTPRYLIKTRGQQVTLSCSPISGHRSVSWYQQTPGQGLQFLFEYFSETQRNKGNFPGRFSGRQFSNSRSEMNVSTLELGDSALYLCASSLGLQASYGYTFGSGTRLTVV.